This T cell receptor (beta chain) was found in a study of blood T cell repertoires in COVID-19 (TCRdb year 2020). Looking at the study overall: Samples from collaborators originated in the United States, Italy and Spain and spanned both the acute and convalescent phases of COVID-19. The material from the prospective study consisted of cDNA or gDNA derived from T cells, B-cell-depleted T cells, or PBMCs. Deeply sampled blood TCRbeta repertoires from subjects exposed to, actively infected with, or recovered from COVID-19 were included in the dataset. The repertoires were released in a freely available public database meant as a resource for research on the immune response to SARS-CoV-2. Samples were obtained from the ongoing ImmuneRACE study (first 160 participants) and from roughly 1,300 subjects provided by 6 global collaborators. Sample metadata almost always included a de-identified subject ID, COVID-19 status, age in years and sex. Where available, HLA class I and class II types were obtained from metadata supplied by the sample provider rather than from assay-based typing.

Results and caveats for the whole study, not just this receptor: The quantity of clinical and demographic metadata differed by source and by participant and was supplied without curation.

TCRbeta CDR3 regions were amplified from genomic DNA by means of the immunoSEQ Assay, a bias-controlled multiplex PCR. Under the source paper's analysis protocol: Within the assay, amplification of reference gene primers was used to estimate how many nucleated cells each sample contained. To quantify the absolute abundance of each unique TCRbeta CDR3 rearrangement, sequence reads were collapsed and filtered. For each sample, productive Simpson clonality was calculated as the square root of Simpson's diversity index across productive rearrangements. TCRdb holds this immuneACCESS table with in-frame rearrangements only. Some clones are missing; in checked studies, unresolved V genes explain under half, and the rest has no known cause. For V, J and clone size, that table is used; D and trimming come from the DNA. In all, the sample holds roughly 70,000 clones, and about four fifths of those were seen once. The ten largest make up roughly a tenth of the sample.

V is pared back by 5 bases and J by 6 bases, with 10 bases lying between the germline termini. The CDR3 contains 12 residues, cysteine and phenylalanine counted. The read is trimmed to its CDR3 DNA, 36 bases read in frame from base 1. In the germline V gene, CDR1 corresponds to SGHVS and CDR2 to FQNEAQ. Worth noting for this clone: Which antigen it targets is not known. No base-level quality is on record; no much larger clone is a single base apart.

Whole blood was collected in K2EDTA tubes by collaborating institutions according to the institutions' own protocols. For TCRbeta analysis, collaborators shipped samples in one of three forms: frozen whole blood, isolated PBMCs, or DNA extracted from either of those sample types. This chain joins TRBV7-8 to TRBJ1-2; the D gene remains uncertain. This TCR was sampled from a human donor in a cohort sampled during active COVID-19. The specimen was peripheral blood. The DNA reads TGTGCCAGCAGCCTAGGCACGGATGGCTACACCTTC. Its translation reads: CASSLGTDGYTF.